Sequencing of this T cell receptor (beta chain) was carried out in a study of OX40 agonist ivuxolimab in advanced cancers. Trimming cost V 2 bases and J 5 bases; bases outside gene matches: 2. In germline, CDR1 is SGHRS, CDR2 YFSETQ. The CDR3 totals 15 residues. Only in-frame clones appear in the TCRdb table, and some are missing; sequencing was by immunoSEQ multiplex PCR. The profile shows approximately 60,000 clones, 87% of them singletons. Findings and limits, study-wide: Expanded clones were, on average, more numerous among CD8+ T cells than CD4+.

A note on this clone: No antigen is known for it.

The material sequenced was CD4+ or CD8+ T cells sorted from blood, taken in a trial of the OX40 agonist ivuxolimab. The chain employs TRBV5-1 and TRBJ2-5; TRBD2 aligns across 14 bases. This clonotype was sampled from an adult with an advanced solid tumor such as melanoma, head and neck, liver or kidney cancer. The CDR3 reads CASSFGTSGSETQYF. CDR3 DNA sequence: TGCGCCAGCAGCTTCGGGACTAGCGGGAGTGAGACCCAGTACTTC.